The entry below describes one T cell receptor (beta chain). The data stem from a study of blood T cell repertoires in COVID-19. The wider study: Samples representing acute and convalescent COVID-19 were sourced from the United States, Italy and Spain. PBMCs, B-cell-depleted T cells, or T cells were the source of the cDNA or gDNA that made up the material.

Assay: immunoSEQ multiplex PCR; the TCRdb copy retains only in-frame clones and omits some. Of hundreds of thousands of clones in the sample, around 90% are singletons; the top ten hold more than 0.25%. The CDR3 loop spans 14 amino acids. Deletions cut 4 bases from V and 5 bases from J, with 9 bases between. Germline V gives CDR1 SGHTA, CDR2 FQGTGA. The sequenced material came from peripheral blood. The chain combines TRBV7-3 with TRBJ1-6; D is possibly TRBD1 (5 bases). This TCR was sampled from a woman under 30 with acute or convalescent COVID-19. In DNA form, the CDR3 reads TGTGCCAGCAGCTCGACAGCGAATAATTCACCCCTCCACTTT. Translation: CASSSTANNSPLHF.